A single sample is the source of the 22 T cell receptor beta chains below, sequenced in a study of circulating CD8 cells and anti-PD-1 response in melanoma. Each library started from roughly 15 ng of total RNA using the QIAseq Immune Repertoire TCR panel. Via MiXCR, TCRdb re-called the reads, giving one row per CDR3 protein. The sample has 700 to 850 distinct CDR3 sequences; about 8% are singletons. Sorting of live CD3+CD8+TCRalphabeta+ cells by PD-1 and/or TIGIT gave four subsets. This specimen was CD8+ T cells from PBMCs, taken at baseline or after one month of anti-PD-1 therapy (not recorded which). These receptor sequences come from a human donor with melanoma.

Of note for this clonotype: A much bigger clone sits one base away, suggesting this may be a read error. This chain uses TRBV27 with TRBJ2-7, with D possibly matching TRBD1 (5 bases). CDR3 size: 14 residues. CDR1 and CDR2 (germline): MNHEY, SMNVEV (reference sequence). CDR3: CVSSPHPQVYEQYF. In DNA, the CDR3 is TGTGTCAGCAGTCCTCACCCACAGGTTTACGAGCAGTACTTC.

This clonotype occurred a few times. This may come from a read error, since a much larger clone is one base off. This is likely a read error, given that the CDR3 carries no conserved phenylalanine or tryptophan at its end. The chain carries TRBV2 and TRBJ2-7; D remains ambiguous. Germline V CDR1 and CDR2: SNHLY, FYNNEI. The CDR3 runs 13 residues. Trimming removed 3 bases at V and 5 bases at J, with 11 bases between. CDR3 region: CASSDSVADEQYL. The DNA for the CDR3 is TGTGCCAGCAGTGACTCGGTGGCGGACGAGCAGTACCTC.

The rearrangement joins TRBV30 to TRBJ1-1; D is perhaps TRBD1 (6 bases). CDR3 size: 11 residues. Germline V gene data show CDR1 as GTSNPN and CDR2 as SVGIG (reference sequence). The germline V and J ends were trimmed by 8 bases and 6 bases, with 13 bases remaining between them. The CDR3 here is CAREWGPEAFF. The CDR3 coding sequence is TGTGCCCGCGAGTGGGGGCCTGAAGCTTTCTTT. Full variable domain (remainder filled in from reference TRBV30 and TRBJ1-1): SQTIHQWPATLVQPVGSPLSLECTVEGTSNPNLYWYRQAAGRGLQLLFYSVGIGQISSEVPQNLSASRPQDRQFILSSKKLLLSDSGFYLCAREWGPEAFFGQGTRLTVV.

As regards this clonotype: A clone one base away is much larger, so this may be a read error. The conserved phenylalanine or tryptophan normally closing the CDR3 is absent here, so this likely arose from a read error. The CDR3 spells CASSDSLAENNEQFL. Here the CDR3 DNA reads TGTGCCAGCAGTGACTCACTAGCGGAGAACAATGAGCAGTTCCTC. This sequence joins TRBV2 and TRBJ2-1, with 8 bases matching TRBD2. CDR1 is SNHLY, CDR2 FYNNEI, per germline. This CDR3 is 15 amino acids long. Trimming took 3 bases from V and 5 from J; bases not matched to a gene: 6.

In this sample, this clonotype is medium-sized. The V call is TRBV4-3, the J call TRBJ2-1; 11 positions agree with TRBD2. J gave up 4 bases and V 3 bases, and 2 bases lay outside the gene matches. CDR1 is LGHNA and CDR2 is YSLEER in the germline V gene. This CDR3 region has 15 residues. CDR3 protein: CASSQTSGEYNEQFF. The CDR3 nucleotides read TGCGCCAGCAGCCAGACTAGCGGGGAATACAATGAGCAGTTCTTC.

By sample fraction, this clonotype is large. The chain is built from TRBV19 and TRBJ1-2; 8 bases align to TRBD1. CDR1 LNHDA and CDR2 SQIVND come from the germline V gene (reference sequence). Trimming took 5 bases from V and 7 from J; bases not matched to a gene: 12. The CDR3 length is 15 residues. CDR3 protein: CASSPSDRAFGGYTF. DNA of the CDR3: TGTGCCAGTAGTCCCTCGGACAGGGCTTTCGGTGGCTACACCTTC.

This clonotype has only a few counts. A read error is possible here, since a much larger clone lies one base away. V usage is TRBV20-1 and J usage is TRBJ2-1; maybe TRBD1 (6 bases). The CDR3 runs 12 residues. Germline V lookup: CDR1 DFQATT, CDR2 SNEGSKA (reference sequence). V lost 0 bases and J lost 9, with 9 bases in between. The CDR3: CSAREGGAEQFF. As DNA, the CDR3 is TGCAGTGCTAGAGAAGGGGGAGCTGAGCAGTTCTTC.

This clonotype is judged large. The chain carries TRBV7-9 and TRBJ2-4; 8 positions agree with TRBD1. The CDR3 has 16 amino acids. V gave up 1 base and J gave up 4 bases; unmatched junction bases: 6. CDR1 and CDR2 from the germline V gene are SEHNR and FQNEAQ (reference sequence). Here the CDR3 reads CASSLGTGQGKNIQYF. CDR3 in DNA: TGTGCCAGCAGCTTAGGGACAGGGCAGGGAAAAAACATTCAGTACTTC.

This clonotype is medium-sized within its sample. J is TRBJ2-5 and V is TRBV28; TRBD1 matches at 9 bases. V dropped 6 bases and J dropped 5; count of bases not matched to a gene: 1. CDR3 size: 12 residues. Germline lookup yields CDR1 MDHEN and CDR2 SYDVKM. CDR3 in amino acids: CASRGQGETQYF. The CDR3 coding sequence is TGTGCCAGCAGAGGACAGGGGGAGACCCAGTACTTC.

By frequency in the sample, this clonotype is large (0.1 to 1%). The chain is built from TRBV25-1 and TRBJ1-3, with a tentative D call TRBD1 (6 bases). Trimming left V 3 bases short and J 0 bases short, with 12 bases between. The CDR3 has 16 residues. Germline values: CDR1 MGHDK, CDR2 SYGVNS. CDR3 sequence reads: CASSEGRGNSGNTIYF. The CDR3 nucleotides are TGTGCCAGCAGTGAGGGGAGGGGGAACTCTGGAAACACCATATATTTT.

A remark on this clonotype: The junction shows a germline mismatch at one end, possibly a read error. The rearrangement uses TRBV28 and TRBJ2-7; D could derive from TRBD1 or TRBD2 (5 bases each). Looked up from germline, CDR1 is MDHEN and CDR2 is SYDVKM. The CDR3 sequence is 15 residues long. CDR3 DNA: TGTACCAGCAGTCCCCGGACAACGGGGAGACACGAGCAGTACTTC. It encodes CTSSPRTTGRHEQYF.

This clonotype is labeled as large. The genes are TRBV27 and TRBJ1-2; the D gene is possibly TRBD1 (6 bases). This CDR3 region has 14 residues. With 6 bases removed from V and 4 bases from J, the gap between germline ends came to 15 bases. Germline V gene data show CDR1 as MNHEY and CDR2 as SMNVEV (reference sequence). CDR3: CASSLGGQTYGYTF. The CDR3 coding sequence is TGTGCCAGCAGCCTAGGTGGACAGACCTATGGCTACACCTTC.

This clonotype is a singleton in its sample. A much larger clone is a single base away; this may be a read error. The chain links TRBV11-2 to TRBJ2-5; 7 bases align to TRBD1. The germline V gene has CDR1 SGHAT and CDR2 FQNNGV. This CDR3 contains 14 residues. Here the CDR3 reads CASSQGQQEETRYF. DNA of the CDR3: TGTGCCAGCAGCCAGGGACAGCAAGAAGAGACCCGGTACTTC. Full variable domain (rest looked up from reference TRBV11-2 and TRBJ2-5): EAGVAQSPRYKIIEKRQSVAFWCNPISGHATLYWYQQILGQGPKLLIQFQNNGVVDDSQLPKDRFSAERLKGVDSTLKIQPAKLEDSAVYLCASSQGQQEETRYFGPGTRLLVL.

This clonotype is labeled as medium-sized. The rearrangement links TRBV25-1 to TRBJ2-2; a weak D match, TRBD1 (6 bases). The CDR3 length is 17 residues. With 5 bases removed from V and 1 base from J, the gap between germline ends came to 17 bases. Germline V gene data show CDR1 as MGHDK and CDR2 as SYGVNS. This CDR3 is CASSPSAGQKNTGELFF. CDR3 sequence (DNA): TGTGCCAGCAGTCCCTCCGCCGGACAGAAGAACACCGGGGAGCTGTTTTTT.

This clonotype is deemed large. The chain is built from TRBV28 and TRBJ2-1, with 8 bases fitting TRBD2. The CDR3 runs 15 residues. In germline, CDR1 is MDHEN, CDR2 SYDVKM. Unmatched junction bases numbered 9, after V lost 6 bases and J lost 5 bases. CDR3 amino acids: CASRISGNTDNEQFF. The CDR3 DNA reads as TGTGCCAGCAGGATTAGCGGGAATACCGACAATGAGCAGTTCTTC.

This clonotype is classed as medium-sized. The J gene is TRBJ2-1, the V gene TRBV11-2, with D unresolved. This CDR3 is built from 15 residues. In germline, CDR1 is SGHAT, CDR2 FQNNGV. V dropped 5 bases and J dropped 0 bases, with 11 bases sitting between them. CDR3: CASSPLSYSYNEQFF. The CDR3 DNA reads as TGTGCCAGCAGCCCCCTTTCCTACTCCTACAATGAGCAGTTCTTC.

This clonotype is judged medium-sized. The rearrangement joins TRBV29-1 to TRBJ2-7; TRBD1 matches at 9 bases. V lost 6 bases, J lost 2 bases, and 2 bases stayed unmatched. This CDR3 is 12 amino acids long. Looked up from germline, CDR1 is SQVTM and CDR2 is ANQGSEA. This chain's CDR3 is CSVGTGTYEQYF. CDR3 coding DNA: TGCAGCGTAGGGACAGGGACCTACGAGCAGTACTTC.

By proportion, this clonotype is large. The CDR3, as DNA: TGTGCCAGCTCAGGGGACAGGGGAGGCGATGGCTACACCTTC. It encodes CASSGDRGGDGYTF. V usage is TRBV18 and J usage is TRBJ1-2; 10 positions agree with TRBD1. The CDR3 is 14 residues long. In germline, CDR1 is KGHSH, CDR2 LQKENI. Unmatched junction bases numbered 6, after V lost 5 bases and J lost 6 bases.

This clonotype is large by share. V and J are TRBV20-1 and TRBJ2-1, with TRBD2 matching 9 bases. The germline V gene has CDR1 DFQATT and CDR2 SNEGSKA (reference sequence). The CDR3 loop spans 14 amino acids. Trimming removed 7 bases from V and 12 bases from J; junction bases left unmatched: 16. CDR3 bases: TGCAGTGTTAAGAGCGGGGGGAACAATGAGTGGCAGTTCTTC. This codes for CSVKSGGNNEWQFF.

In this sample, this clonotype is large. The rearrangement links TRBV7-2 to TRBJ2-7; D not resolved. The germline V gene has CDR1 SGHTA and CDR2 FQGNSA. The CDR3 spans 14 residues. Between the trimmed V and J ends, which lost 5 bases and 1 base, there was a span of 12 bases. The CDR3 reads CASSPKTLSYEQYF. CDR3 nucleotide sequence: TGTGCCAGCAGCCCCAAAACACTGTCCTACGAGCAGTACTTC.

This clonotype has only a few counts. A single base separates this from a much larger clone, so it may be a read error. The chain recombines TRBV28 with TRBJ2-1; 7 nucleotides line up with TRBD2. The CDR3 loop spans 16 amino acids. Trimming cost V 5 bases and J 4 bases; bases outside gene matches: 11. The germline CDR1 and CDR2 sequences are MDHEN and SYDVKM. CDR3 amino acids: CASSPLAEGRYNEQFF. CDR3 in DNA: TGTGCCAGCAGTCCCCTAGCGGAAGGACGTTACAATGAGCAGTTCTTC.

The sample holds a few counts of this clonotype. The junction does not match germline at one end; this may be a read error. The CDR3 reads CASSLELGMNAEAFF. CDR3 nucleotides: TGTGCCAGCAGCTTAGAGCTGGGGATGAACGCTGAAGCTTTCTTT. The rearrangement uses TRBV7-9 and TRBJ1-1; D gene ambiguous. Germline CDR1 is SEHNR and CDR2 is FQNEAQ (reference sequence). CDR3 size: 15 residues.